Following are 30 T cell receptor beta chains from one sample sequenced in a study of blood T cell repertoires in COVID-19. Using immunoSEQ multiplex PCR, the repertoire was profiled, and TCRdb retains in-frame clones only, with some absent. The profile shows 200,000 or so clones, 79% of them singletons. Sequencing was carried out using peripheral blood. The receptors were gathered from a man between 60 and 75 years old with active or convalescent COVID-19.

V and J are TRBV4-2 and TRBJ2-6; D perhaps matches TRBD2 (6 bases). The CDR3 has 17 amino acids. Trimming left V 1 base short and J 0 bases short, with 10 bases between. Germline V gene lookup returns CDR1 LGHNA and CDR2 YNFKEQ. CDR3 coding DNA: TGTGCCAGCAGCCAAGGACTAGGTAACTCTGGGGCCAACGTCCTGACTTTC. This gives the protein CASSQGLGNSGANVLTF.

The chain combines TRBV7-2 with TRBJ2-5; TRBD1 matches 12 bases. The CDR3 has 16 amino acids. V lost 4 bases, J lost 5 bases, and 8 bases stayed unmatched. CDR1 and CDR2 from the germline V gene are SGHTA and FQGNSA. Here the CDR3 DNA reads TGTGCCAGCAGCTCCCCCCGGGGACAGGGGGCCGAGACCCAGTACTTC. It translates to CASSSPRGQGAETQYF.

This clone was detected only a few times. The rearrangement joins TRBV27 to TRBJ1-1, with D tentatively TRBD1 (5 bases). The CDR3 covers 13 residues. From germline, CDR1 is MNHEY and CDR2 SMNVEV (reference sequence). Trimming stripped 4 bases from V and 1 base from J, with 7 bases between. Written as DNA, the CDR3 is TGTGCCAGCAGTTGGGGCTGGAACACTGAAGCTTTCTTT. Amino acids: CASSWGWNTEAFF.

This sequence joins TRBV13 and TRBJ2-3; 8 nucleotides align to TRBD1. J gave up 2 bases and V 5 bases, and 3 bases lay outside the gene matches. There are 14 residues in the CDR3. The germline CDR1 and CDR2 sequences are PRHDT and FYEKMQ (reference sequence). Here the CDR3 reads CASSAGQVTDTQYF. The CDR3 DNA is TGTGCCAGCAGCGCGGGACAGGTCACAGATACGCAGTATTTT.

The rearrangement joins TRBV3-1 (or the pseudogene TRBV3-2) to TRBJ2-1; 8 bases map to TRBD2. The length of the CDR3 is 16 residues. Germline CDR1 reads LGHDT; CDR2 reads YNNKEL (reference sequence). The ends lost 4 bases at V and 8 bases at J; junction bases unmatched: 13. The chain's CDR3 is CASSRGPAGDSDEQFF. Here the CDR3 DNA reads TGTGCCAGCAGCCGGGGACCAGCGGGAGATAGTGATGAGCAGTTCTTC.

This clone was seen a few times. V gene TRBV7-2 combines with J gene TRBJ1-3; tentatively, D is TRBD1 (5 bases). Between the trimmed V and J ends, which lost 6 bases and 0 bases, there was a span of 15 bases. CDR1 and CDR2 from the germline V gene are SGHTA and FQGNSA. This CDR3 has 16 amino acids. DNA for the CDR3: TGTGCCAGCAGGTTTTCGGGCAGGGACTCTGGAAACACCATATATTTT. Translating gives CASRFSGRDSGNTIYF.

The chain joins TRBV7-2 to TRBJ1-2, with no clear D. Per germline, CDR1 SGHTA and CDR2 FQGNSA. The CDR3 consists of 12 residues. V lost 5 bases and J 2 bases, leaving 6 bases between the germline ends. The CDR3 nucleotides read TGTGCCAGCAGCCTGCTAAACTATGGCTACACCTTC. Translating gives CASSLLNYGYTF. Complete variable domain (other parts from reference TRBV7-2 and TRBJ1-2): GAGVSQSPSNKVTEKGKDVELRCDPISGHTALYWYRQSLGQGLEFLIYFQGNSAPDKSGLPSDRFSAERTGGSVSTLTIQRTQQEDSAVYLCASSLLNYGYTFGSGTRLTVV.

The rearrangement joins TRBV5-1 to TRBJ1-2; 9 positions match TRBD1. From germline, CDR1 is SGHRS and CDR2 YFSETQ. V lost 2 bases and J lost 8; bases outside the gene matches: 16. This CDR3 has 17 amino acids. The CDR3 DNA reads TGCGCCAGCAGCTTACTACCGGGACAGGGAACAGCGGAAGGCTACACCTTC. It yields the protein CASSLLPGQGTAEGYTF.

The chain has TRBV19 and TRBJ1-2, with D hard to call. Germline CDR1 LNHDA, CDR2 SQIVND (reference sequence). V gave up 0 bases and J gave up 2 bases, with 10 bases separating them. The CDR3 contains 15 residues. CDR3 sequence reads: CASSIDRGWNYGYTF. The CDR3 DNA is TGTGCCAGTAGTATAGATCGAGGTTGGAACTATGGCTACACCTTC.

The J gene is TRBJ2-7, the V gene TRBV12-3 or TRBV12-4; TRBD1 might be the D (6 bases). The CDR3 is 13 amino acids. Trimming cost V 3 bases and J 2 bases, with 8 bases left between them. The CDR3 sequence is CASSLTGTYEQYF. The CDR3 DNA follows: TGTGCCAGCAGTTTGACAGGTACCTACGAGCAGTACTTC.

The V gene is TRBV28, the J gene TRBJ1-6; 10 positions agree with TRBD1. Trimming cost V 2 bases and J 6 bases; bases outside gene matches: 7. The CDR3 consists of 17 residues. Germline values: CDR1 MDHEN, CDR2 SYDVKM. The chain's CDR3 is CASSLRDRGLLNSPLHF. As DNA, the CDR3 is TGTGCCAGCAGTTTACGGGACAGGGGACTACTTAATTCACCCCTCCACTTT.

The rearrangement uses TRBV7-9 and TRBJ1-2; D possibly corresponds to TRBD1 (5 bases). V was pared by 3 bases and J by 6 bases, with 17 bases between. The CDR3 contains 15 residues. Germline V gives CDR1 SEHNR, CDR2 FQNEAQ (reference sequence). This CDR3 reads CASSFLGAPSHGYTF. The CDR3 coding sequence is TGTGCCAGCAGCTTCCTAGGGGCCCCCTCCCATGGCTACACCTTC.

J is TRBJ1-1 and V is TRBV29-1; a possible D gene is TRBD1 (5 bases). This CDR3 has 12 residues. Germline V CDR1 and CDR2: SQVTM, ANQGSEA. The V gene lost 6 bases and the J gene lost 8 bases, with 16 bases spanning the gap. This CDR3 reads CSVPTEVGEAFF. In DNA form, the CDR3 reads TGCAGCGTGCCGACAGAAGTGGGAGAAGCTTTCTTT. Combining the CDR3 with reference TRBV29-1 and TRBJ1-1 gives the whole variable domain SAVISQKPSRDICQRGTSLTIQCQVDSQVTMMFWYRQQPGQSLTLIATANQGSEATYESGFVIDKFPISRPNLTFSTLTVSNMSPEDSSIYLCSVPTEVGEAFFGQGTRLTVV.

Here the CDR3 reads CASSPTGTGGSYEQYF. The CDR3 DNA is TGTGCCAGCTCACCAACGGGGACAGGGGGCTCCTACGAGCAGTACTTC. The V gene is TRBV18, the J gene TRBJ2-7; 11 bases are a match to TRBD1. Unmatched junction bases numbered 3, after V lost 2 bases and J lost 0 bases. Germline V gene sequence: CDR1 KGHSH, CDR2 LQKENI. The CDR3 contains 16 residues.

This rearrangement joins TRBV6-5 to TRBJ2-7, with 7 bases matching TRBD1. The CDR3 is 14 residues long. V lost 5 bases and J lost 1; bases outside the gene matches: 5. Germline-derived CDR1 and CDR2 are MNHEY and SVGAGI. The CDR3, as DNA: TGTGCCAGCAGTACCCGGGGACAGTCCTACGAGCAGTACTTC. It yields the protein CASSTRGQSYEQYF.

This chain joins TRBV2 and TRBJ2-1; 9 bases map to TRBD2. The length of the CDR3 is 15 residues. Losses at the gene ends were 1 base for V and 5 bases for J; bases not matched to a gene: 3. Germline V gives CDR1 SNHLY, CDR2 FYNNEI. CDR3 amino acids: CASSEGIAGDNEQFF. CDR3 sequence (DNA): TGTGCCAGCAGTGAAGGAATAGCGGGAGACAATGAGCAGTTCTTC.

The rearrangement joins TRBV4-1 to TRBJ2-1, with D hard to call. The V and J ends lost 5 bases and 6 bases respectively, with 14 bases between them. Per germline, CDR1 MGHRA and CDR2 YSYEKL. The CDR3 runs to 14 residues. CDR3 residues: CASSSLVASNEQFF. The CDR3 nucleotides are TGCGCCAGCAGCAGCCTAGTGGCCTCCAATGAGCAGTTCTTC.

This clone occurred once. The V gene is TRBV15, the J gene TRBJ2-3; 8 bases are a match to TRBD1. V lost 3 bases and J lost 6; bases outside the gene matches: 5. The germline CDR1 and CDR2 sequences are LNHNV and YYDKDF (reference sequence). The CDR3 is made up of 14 amino acids. CDR3 amino acids: CATSRDRVRDTQYF. DNA of the CDR3: TGTGCCACCAGCAGGGACAGGGTTCGGGATACGCAGTATTTT.

The J gene is TRBJ1-1, the V gene TRBV5-5, with D maybe TRBD1 (5 bases). This CDR3 contains 14 residues. Germline-derived CDR1 and CDR2 are SGHKS and YYEKEE (reference sequence). The V end lost 2 bases, the J end lost 4 bases, and 12 bases lay between the germline ends. The CDR3 sequence is CASSLGGVGTEAFF. The CDR3 DNA reads as TGTGCCAGCAGCTTAGGAGGGGTGGGCACTGAAGCTTTCTTT.

The CDR3 DNA reads TGCAGCGTTCCCATTTACCCCACCTGGACAGGGGGGCCCACAGATACGCAGTATTTT. This sequence encodes CSVPIYPTWTGGPTDTQYF. The J gene is TRBJ2-3, the V gene TRBV29-1, with 10 bases identical to TRBD1. This CDR3 spans 19 amino acids. Germline V lookup: CDR1 SQVTM, CDR2 ANQGSEA. V dropped 5 bases and J dropped 2; count of bases not matched to a gene: 19.

This clone has just a few counts. V gene TRBV7-6 combines with J gene TRBJ2-7; 8 nucleotides align to TRBD1. Germline CDR1 is SGHVS and CDR2 is FNYEAQ. The CDR3 extends over 16 amino acids. V was pared by 1 base and J by 2 bases, with 7 bases of the junction left unmatched. The CDR3 bases are TGTGCCAGCAGCTTAGGGACAGGGTTGGGGACCTACGAGCAGTACTTC. Translating gives CASSLGTGLGTYEQYF. Supplemented by reference TRBV7-6 and TRBJ2-7, the full variable domain reads GAGVSQSPRYKVTKRGQDVALRCDPISGHVSLYWYRQALGQGPEFLTYFNYEAQQDKSGLPNDRFSAERPEGSISTLTIQRTEQRDSAMYRCASSLGTGLGTYEQYFGPGTRLTVT.

This chain joins TRBV2 and TRBJ1-5; weak D call: TRBD1 (5 bases). V lost 3 bases and J 0 bases, leaving 9 bases between the germline ends. CDR3 length: 15 amino acids. The germline gives CDR1 SNHLY, CDR2 FYNNEI. In DNA, the CDR3 is TGTGCCAGCAGTGACGACAGTAATAGCAATCAGCCCCAGCATTTT. Translation gives CASSDDSNSNQPQHF.

This rearrangement joins TRBV7-9 to TRBJ2-7; no firm D call. Trimming removed 5 bases at V and 6 bases at J, with 23 bases between. The V gene's germline CDR1 is SEHNR and CDR2 FQNEAQ (reference sequence). The CDR3 is 16 residues long. Here the CDR3 DNA reads TGTGCCAGCAGCCCCGCTTCGGTGTCTAGGAATGGCGAGCAGTACTTC. This encodes CASSPASVSRNGEQYF.

The chain links TRBV2 to TRBJ2-7, with TRBD1 matching over 7 bases. After removal of 6 bases from V and 5 bases from J, the junction contained 4 bases not matched to a gene. CDR3 length: 12 residues. Germline V CDR1 and CDR2: SNHLY, FYNNEI. This chain's CDR3 is CASRIDRDEQYF. In DNA form, the CDR3 reads TGTGCCAGCAGGATAGACAGGGACGAGCAGTACTTC. Full variable domain (remainder filled in from reference TRBV2 and TRBJ2-7): EPEVTQTPSHQVTQMGQEVILRCVPISNHLYFYWYRQILGQKVEFLVSFYNNEISEKSEIFDDQFSVERPDGSNFTLKIRSTKLEDSAMYFCASRIDRDEQYFGPGTRLTVT.

J is TRBJ1-1 and V is TRBV20-1, with 12 bases matching TRBD1. CDR1 is DFQATT and CDR2 is SNEGSKA in the germline V gene (reference sequence). This CDR3 region has 13 residues. Germline trimming cut 3 bases from V and 9 bases from J; bases unmatched to any gene: 5. The CDR3 DNA reads TGCAGTGCTAGTGCCGGGACAGGGGGCCAAGCTTTCTTT. Its protein product is CSASAGTGGQAFF.

The rearrangement joins TRBV28 to TRBJ2-3; the D gene is possibly TRBD2 (6 bases). V was shortened by 6 bases and J by 4 bases, with 11 bases between the two germline ends. Germline CDR1 MDHEN, CDR2 SYDVKM. The CDR3 totals 13 residues. CDR3 nucleotides: TGTGCCAGCAGCTGGAGCGGGCCAGATACGCAGTATTTT. As protein: CASSWSGPDTQYF.

A few counts support this clone. This chain links TRBV5-1 with TRBJ1-1; tentatively, D is TRBD1 (5 bases). The germline V gene encodes CDR1 SGHRS and CDR2 YFSETQ. This CDR3 has 17 amino acids. Between the trimmed V and J ends, which lost 5 bases and 5 bases, there was a span of 25 bases. CDR3 sequence reads: CASRNVLGLQGGTEAFF. DNA for the CDR3: TGCGCCAGCAGGAACGTCCTGGGACTTCAGGGTGGAACTGAAGCTTTCTTT. Full variable domain (outside the CDR3, taken from reference TRBV5-1 and TRBJ1-1): KAGVTQTPRYLIKTRGQQVTLSCSPISGHRSVSWYQQTPGQGLQFLFEYFSETQRNKGNFPGRFSGRQFSNSRSEMNVSTLELGDSALYLCASRNVLGLQGGTEAFFGQGTRLTVV.

The J gene is TRBJ1-6, the V gene TRBV9, with 8 bases fitting TRBD1. From germline, CDR1 is SGDLS and CDR2 YYNGEE. This CDR3 comprises 17 residues. V shed 0 bases and J 4 bases; nucleotides not matched to a gene: 6. The CDR3 reads CASSVGPGGGYNSPLHF. CDR3 bases: TGTGCCAGCAGCGTAGGGCCAGGGGGCGGATATAATTCACCCCTCCACTTT.

This clone occurred a few times. V gene TRBV18 combines with J gene TRBJ2-2; D is possibly TRBD1 (7 bases). V shed 2 bases and J shed 6 bases, with 16 bases lying between them. This CDR3 is 16 amino acids long. CDR1 is KGHSH, CDR2 LQKENI, per germline. DNA of the CDR3: TGTGCCAGCTCACCAAGGACGCAGGGGGAGGCCGGGGAGCTGTTTTTT. Amino acids: CASSPRTQGEAGELFF.

The chain employs TRBV10-1 and TRBJ2-1, with TRBD2 identical over 9 bases. Trimming at V came to 7 bases and at J to 0 bases, leaving 13 bases not matched to a gene. Per germline, CDR1 WNHNN and CDR2 SYGVQD (reference sequence). This CDR3 region has 18 residues. DNA for the CDR3: TGCGCCAGCACCCCCTGCCTAGCGGGGTCGAGCTCCTACAATGAGCAGTTCTTC. It specifies CASTPCLAGSSSYNEQFF.